The T cell receptor (beta chain) described here comes from a study of blood T cell repertoires in COVID-19. Study-level background: The United States, Italy and Spain were the sources of the acute and convalescent COVID-19 samples. The cDNA or gDNA used as material had been derived from T cells, B-cell-depleted T cells, or PBMCs.

The CDR3 covers 13 residues. V lost 3 bases and J lost 7, with 10 bases in between. CDR1 and CDR2 from the germline V gene are MDHEN and SYDVKM. Per the original data handling: Estimation of nucleated cell counts relied on the amplification of reference gene primers. The data were produced by immunoSEQ multiplex PCR, yet TCRdb's version contains in-frame clones alone and is incomplete. The DNA was the basis for D and trimming; V, J and clone size are from that table. The repertoire holds more than 150,000 clones, with around four fifths as singletons. The count of this clone is one. The sample was peripheral blood. This receptor was identified in a woman of 80 years or more with active or convalescent COVID-19. The chain combines TRBV28 with TRBJ2-1; TRBD1 might be the D (6 bases). CDR3 loop: CASSFYGQNEQFF. DNA for the CDR3: TGTGCCAGCAGTTTCTACGGACAGAATGAGCAGTTCTTC.